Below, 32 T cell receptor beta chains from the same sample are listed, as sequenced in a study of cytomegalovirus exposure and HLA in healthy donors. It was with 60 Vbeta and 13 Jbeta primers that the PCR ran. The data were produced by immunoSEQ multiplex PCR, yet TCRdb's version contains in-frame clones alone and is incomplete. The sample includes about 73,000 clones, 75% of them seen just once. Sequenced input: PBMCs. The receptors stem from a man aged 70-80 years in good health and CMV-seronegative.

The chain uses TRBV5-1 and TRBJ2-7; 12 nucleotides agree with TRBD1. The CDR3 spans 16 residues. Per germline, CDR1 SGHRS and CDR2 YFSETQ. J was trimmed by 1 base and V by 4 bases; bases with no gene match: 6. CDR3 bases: TGCGCCAGCAGCCCCGGGACAGGGGGCGTATCCTACGAGCAGTACTTC. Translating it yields CASSPGTGGVSYEQYF.

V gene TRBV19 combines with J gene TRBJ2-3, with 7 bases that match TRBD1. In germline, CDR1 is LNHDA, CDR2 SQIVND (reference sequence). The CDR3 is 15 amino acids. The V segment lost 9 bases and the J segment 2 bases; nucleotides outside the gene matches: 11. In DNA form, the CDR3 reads TGTGCCAGCGTGCAAGACAGGGCCTTCACAGATACGCAGTATTTT. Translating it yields CASVQDRAFTDTQYF.

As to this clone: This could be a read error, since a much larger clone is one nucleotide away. CDR3 coding DNA: TGTGCCAGCAGTTACGGGTCAGGGTGGTACGAGCAGTACTTC. Encoded protein: CASSYGSGWYEQYF. The rearrangement links TRBV6-5 to TRBJ2-7; D may be TRBD1 (5 bases). Trimming removed 2 bases at V and 4 bases at J, with 12 bases between. The CDR3 is 14 residues long. Germline V lookup: CDR1 MNHEY, CDR2 SVGAGI.

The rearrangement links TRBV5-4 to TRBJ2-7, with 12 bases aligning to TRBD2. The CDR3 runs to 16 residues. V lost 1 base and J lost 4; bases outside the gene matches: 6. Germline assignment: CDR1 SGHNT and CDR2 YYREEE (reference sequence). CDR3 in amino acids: CASSLRLAGDPYEQYF. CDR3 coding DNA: TGTGCCAGCAGCTTGAGACTAGCGGGAGACCCGTACGAGCAGTACTTC.

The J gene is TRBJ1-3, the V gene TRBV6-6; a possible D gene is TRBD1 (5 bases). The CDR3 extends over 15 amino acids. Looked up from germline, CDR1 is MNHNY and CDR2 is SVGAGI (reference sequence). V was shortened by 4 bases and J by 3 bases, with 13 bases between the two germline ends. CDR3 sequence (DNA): TGTGCCAGCAGTTCCCTGCGGACACATGGAAACACCATATATTTT. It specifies CASSSLRTHGNTIYF.

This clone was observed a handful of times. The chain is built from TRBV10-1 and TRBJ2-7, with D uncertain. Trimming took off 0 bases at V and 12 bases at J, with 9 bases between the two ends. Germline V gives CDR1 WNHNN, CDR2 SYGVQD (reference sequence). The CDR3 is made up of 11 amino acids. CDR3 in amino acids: CASSESVWLYF. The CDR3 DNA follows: TGCGCCAGCAGTGAGTCCGTTTGGCTGTACTTC.

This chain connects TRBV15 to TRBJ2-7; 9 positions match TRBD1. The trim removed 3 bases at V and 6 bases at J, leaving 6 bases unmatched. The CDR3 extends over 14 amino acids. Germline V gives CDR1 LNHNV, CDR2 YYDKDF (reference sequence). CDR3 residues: CATSRAGQGFEQYF. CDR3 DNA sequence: TGTGCCACCAGCAGGGCGGGACAGGGATTCGAGCAGTACTTC.

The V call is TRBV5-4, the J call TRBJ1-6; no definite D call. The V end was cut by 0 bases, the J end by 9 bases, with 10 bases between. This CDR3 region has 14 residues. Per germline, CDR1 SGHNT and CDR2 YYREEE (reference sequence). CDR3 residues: CASSLATEISPLHF. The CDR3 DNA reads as TGTGCCAGCAGCTTGGCAACAGAGATTTCACCCCTCCACTTT.

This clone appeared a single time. CDR3 sequence reads: CASMPPGSYEQYF. The CDR3 DNA is TGTGCCAGCATGCCCCCCGGCTCCTACGAGCAGTACTTC. V and J are TRBV28 and TRBJ2-7; no definite D call. This CDR3 is 13 amino acids long. The ends were cut back, 7 bases at V and 0 bases at J, with 10 bases in the middle. Germline CDR1 is MDHEN and CDR2 is SYDVKM.

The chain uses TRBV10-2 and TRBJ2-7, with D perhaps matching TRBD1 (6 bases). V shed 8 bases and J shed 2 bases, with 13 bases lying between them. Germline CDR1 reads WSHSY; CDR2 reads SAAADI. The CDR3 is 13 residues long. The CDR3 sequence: CASQEDSTYEQYF. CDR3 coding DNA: TGCGCCAGCCAAGAGGACAGCACCTACGAGCAGTACTTC.

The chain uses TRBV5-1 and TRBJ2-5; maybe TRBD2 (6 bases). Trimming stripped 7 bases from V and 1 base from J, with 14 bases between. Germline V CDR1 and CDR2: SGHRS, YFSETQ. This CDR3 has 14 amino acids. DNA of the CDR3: TGCGCCAGCCAAGCCGGGAGCGCCCAAGAGACCCAGTACTTC. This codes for CASQAGSAQETQYF.

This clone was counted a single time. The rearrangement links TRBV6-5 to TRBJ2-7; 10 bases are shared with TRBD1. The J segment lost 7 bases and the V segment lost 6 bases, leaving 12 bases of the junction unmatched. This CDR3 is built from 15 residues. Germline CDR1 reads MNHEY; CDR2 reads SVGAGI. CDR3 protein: CASRPTGTGVIEQYF. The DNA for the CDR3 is TGTGCCAGCAGGCCGACCGGGACAGGGGTAATAGAGCAGTACTTC.

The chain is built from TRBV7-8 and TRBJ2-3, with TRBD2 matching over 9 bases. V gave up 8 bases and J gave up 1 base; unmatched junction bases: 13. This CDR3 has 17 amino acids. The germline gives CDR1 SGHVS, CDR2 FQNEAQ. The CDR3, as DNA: TGTGCCAGCGCTGCGCGGGAGGGTCAGGGGCGCACAGATACGCAGTATTTT. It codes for CASAAREGQGRTDTQYF.

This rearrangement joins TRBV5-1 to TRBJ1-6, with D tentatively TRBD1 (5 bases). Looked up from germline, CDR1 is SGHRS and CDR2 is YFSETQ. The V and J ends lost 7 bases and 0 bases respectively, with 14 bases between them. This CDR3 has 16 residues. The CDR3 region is CASSRDSDSYNSPLHF. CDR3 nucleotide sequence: TGCGCCAGCTCCCGTGACAGTGACTCCTATAATTCACCCCTCCACTTT.

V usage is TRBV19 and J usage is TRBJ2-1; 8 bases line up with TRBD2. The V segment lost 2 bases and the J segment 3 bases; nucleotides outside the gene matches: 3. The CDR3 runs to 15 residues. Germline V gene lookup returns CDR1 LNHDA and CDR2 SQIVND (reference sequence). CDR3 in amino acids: CASSISGSVYNEQFF. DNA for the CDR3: TGTGCCAGTAGTATAAGCGGGAGTGTCTACAATGAGCAGTTCTTC.

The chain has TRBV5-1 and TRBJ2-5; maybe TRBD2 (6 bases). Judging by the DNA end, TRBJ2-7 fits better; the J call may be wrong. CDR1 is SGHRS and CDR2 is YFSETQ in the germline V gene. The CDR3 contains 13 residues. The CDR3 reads CASSSRGRGEQYF. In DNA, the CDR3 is TGCGCCAGCAGCTCCCGTGGGCGGGGCGAGCAGTACTTC.

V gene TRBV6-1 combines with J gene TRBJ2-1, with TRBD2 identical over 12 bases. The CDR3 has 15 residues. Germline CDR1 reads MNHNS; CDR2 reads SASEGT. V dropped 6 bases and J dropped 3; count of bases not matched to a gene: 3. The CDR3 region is CASSRLAGVYNEQFF. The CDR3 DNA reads TGTGCCAGCAGCCGACTAGCGGGGGTCTACAATGAGCAGTTCTTC.

CDR3 in amino acids: CASSIQGQETQYF. CDR3 coding DNA: TGTGCCAGTAGTATACAGGGCCAAGAGACCCAGTACTTC. The V and J genes are TRBV19 and TRBJ2-5; D may be TRBD1 (5 bases). V shed 2 bases and J shed 1 base, with 5 bases lying between them. Looked up from germline, CDR1 is LNHDA and CDR2 is SQIVND (reference sequence). The CDR3 runs to 13 residues.

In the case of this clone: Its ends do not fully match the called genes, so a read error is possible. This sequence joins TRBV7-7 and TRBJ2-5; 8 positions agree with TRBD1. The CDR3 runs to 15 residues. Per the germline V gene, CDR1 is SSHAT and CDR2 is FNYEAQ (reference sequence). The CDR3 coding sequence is TGTGCTAGCAGCCCAGCCCAGGGGGCGCGGGAGACCCAGTACTTC. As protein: CASSPAQGARETQYF.

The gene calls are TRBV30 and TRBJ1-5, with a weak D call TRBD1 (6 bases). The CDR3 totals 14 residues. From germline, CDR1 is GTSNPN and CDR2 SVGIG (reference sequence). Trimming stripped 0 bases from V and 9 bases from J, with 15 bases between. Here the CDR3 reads CAWSVGQSQSPQHF. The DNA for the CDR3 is TGTGCCTGGAGTGTAGGACAGTCCCAGTCGCCCCAGCATTTT.

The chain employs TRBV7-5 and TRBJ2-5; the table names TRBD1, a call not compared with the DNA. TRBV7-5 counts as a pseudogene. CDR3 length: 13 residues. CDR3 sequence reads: CARSLGQQETQYF. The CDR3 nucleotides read TGTGCCAGAAGCTTAGGGCAGCAAGAGACCCAGTACTTC.

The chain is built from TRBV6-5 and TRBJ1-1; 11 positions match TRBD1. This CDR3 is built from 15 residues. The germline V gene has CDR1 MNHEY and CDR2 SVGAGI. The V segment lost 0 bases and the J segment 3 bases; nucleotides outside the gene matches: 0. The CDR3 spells CASSYSGQGDTEAFF. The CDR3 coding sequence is TGTGCCAGCAGTTACTCGGGACAGGGGGACACTGAAGCTTTCTTT.

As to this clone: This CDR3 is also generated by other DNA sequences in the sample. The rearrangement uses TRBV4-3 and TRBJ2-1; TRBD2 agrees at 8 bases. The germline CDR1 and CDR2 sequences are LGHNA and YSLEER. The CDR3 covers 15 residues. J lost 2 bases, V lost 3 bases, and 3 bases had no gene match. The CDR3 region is CASSQAGGAYNEQFF. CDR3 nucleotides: TGCGCCAGCAGCCAGGCGGGGGGAGCCTACAATGAGCAGTTCTTC.

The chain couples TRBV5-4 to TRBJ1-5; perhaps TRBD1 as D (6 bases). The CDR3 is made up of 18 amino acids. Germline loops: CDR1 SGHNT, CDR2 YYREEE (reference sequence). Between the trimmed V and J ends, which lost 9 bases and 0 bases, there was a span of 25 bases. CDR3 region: CAIKTQGTEFNSNQPQHF. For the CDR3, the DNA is TGTGCCATCAAAACGCAGGGGACCGAATTTAATAGCAATCAGCCCCAGCATTTT.

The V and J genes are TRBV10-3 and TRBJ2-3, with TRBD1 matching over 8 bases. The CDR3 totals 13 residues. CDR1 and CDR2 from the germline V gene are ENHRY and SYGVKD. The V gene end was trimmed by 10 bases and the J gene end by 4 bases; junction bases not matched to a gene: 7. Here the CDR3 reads CASSGGVADTQYF. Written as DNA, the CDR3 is TGTGCCAGCTCAGGGGGCGTAGCAGATACGCAGTATTTT.

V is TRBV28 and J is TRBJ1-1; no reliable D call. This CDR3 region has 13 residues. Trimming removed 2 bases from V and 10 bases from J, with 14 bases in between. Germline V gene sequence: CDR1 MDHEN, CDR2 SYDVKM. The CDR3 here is CASSLEAGWGAFF. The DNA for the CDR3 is TGTGCCAGCAGTTTAGAAGCGGGCTGGGGAGCTTTCTTT. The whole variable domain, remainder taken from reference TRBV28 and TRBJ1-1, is DVKVTQSSRYLVKRTGEKVFLECVQDMDHENMFWYRQDPGLGLRLIYFSYDVKMKEKGDIPEGYSVSREKKERFSLILESASTNQTSMYLCASSLEAGWGAFFGQGTRLTVV.

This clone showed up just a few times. CDR3 sequence: CASSHENTSPTNEQFF. DNA for the CDR3: TGTGCCAGCAGCCATGAGAATACTAGCCCGACCAATGAGCAGTTCTTC. The V and J genes are TRBV4-2 and TRBJ2-1; maybe TRBD2 (6 bases). Trimming removed 3 bases at V and 6 bases at J, with 18 bases between. Germline V lookup: CDR1 LGHNA, CDR2 YNFKEQ. The CDR3 is made up of 16 amino acids.

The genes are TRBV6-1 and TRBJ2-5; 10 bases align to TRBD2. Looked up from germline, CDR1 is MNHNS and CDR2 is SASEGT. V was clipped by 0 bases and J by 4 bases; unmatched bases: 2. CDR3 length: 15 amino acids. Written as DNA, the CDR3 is TGTGCCAGCAGTGAAGCTAGCGGGGGGCCAGAGACCCAGTACTTC. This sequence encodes CASSEASGGPETQYF.

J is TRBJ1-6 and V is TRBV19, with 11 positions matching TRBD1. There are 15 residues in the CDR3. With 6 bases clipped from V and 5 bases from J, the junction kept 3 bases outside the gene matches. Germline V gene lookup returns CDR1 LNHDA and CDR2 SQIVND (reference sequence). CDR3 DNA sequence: TGTGCCAGTAGAGGGACAGGGGGGAATAATTCACCCCTCCACTTT. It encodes CASRGTGGNNSPLHF.

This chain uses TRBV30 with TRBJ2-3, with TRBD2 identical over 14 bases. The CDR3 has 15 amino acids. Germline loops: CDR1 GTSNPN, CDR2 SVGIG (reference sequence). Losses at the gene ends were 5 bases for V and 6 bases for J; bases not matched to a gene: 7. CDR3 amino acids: CAWAPGLAGADTQYF. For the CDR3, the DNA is TGTGCCTGGGCCCCGGGACTAGCGGGAGCCGATACGCAGTATTTT.

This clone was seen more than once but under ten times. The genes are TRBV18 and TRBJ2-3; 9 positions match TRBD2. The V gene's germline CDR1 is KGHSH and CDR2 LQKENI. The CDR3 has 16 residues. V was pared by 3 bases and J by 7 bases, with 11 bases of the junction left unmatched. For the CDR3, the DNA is TGTGCCAGCTCACCCCCCGGCGGGAGGGCCGGTAATACGCAGTATTTT. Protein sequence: CASSPPGGRAGNTQYF.

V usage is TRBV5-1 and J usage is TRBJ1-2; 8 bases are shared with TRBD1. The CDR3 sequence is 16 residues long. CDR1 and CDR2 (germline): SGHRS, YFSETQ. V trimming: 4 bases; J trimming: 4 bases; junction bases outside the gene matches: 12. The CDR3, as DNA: TGCGCCAGCAGCCTGGGGCAGGGGGCGCAGGGCTATGGCTACACCTTC. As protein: CASSLGQGAQGYGYTF.